The source of this TCR beta chain is a study of control samples from healthy donors and cancer patients. The repertoire was sequenced with immunoSEQ multiplex PCR; TCRdb's copy has only in-frame clones and lacks some. In the table there are about 120,000 clones, approximately 84% of which are singletons. Trimming left V 5 bases short and J 8 bases short, with 9 bases between. The CDR3 sequence is 11 residues long. Germline V gene sequence: CDR1 SNHLY, CDR2 FYNNEI. Sequencing used blood. The rearrangement joins TRBV2 to TRBJ1-2; D may be TRBD1 (5 bases). The receptor's source is a man aged 18 to 29 in good health. DNA of the CDR3: TGTGCCAGCAGTCTGGCAGGGGGCTACACCTTC. Translation: CASSLAGGYTF.